Shown below are 19 T cell receptor beta chains from a single sample sequenced in a study of blood T cell repertoires in COVID-19. Only in-frame clones appear in the TCRdb table, and some are missing; sequencing was by immunoSEQ multiplex PCR. The repertoire consists of around 130,000 clones, with about four fifths occurring once and the leading ten covering 16%. Sequencing was performed on peripheral blood. These TCRs come from a woman aged 45-65 years with acute or convalescent COVID-19.

This clone was detected once. V and J are TRBV9 and TRBJ2-7, with TRBD2 identical over 8 bases. The CDR3 has 15 residues. CDR1 and CDR2 from the germline V gene are SGDLS and YYNGEE. The trim removed 6 bases at V and 0 bases at J, leaving 8 bases unmatched. DNA of the CDR3: TGTGCCAGCAACCCGGGAGGGGGGGGCTCCTACGAGCAGTACTTC. Its translation is CASNPGGGGSYEQYF.

This chain links TRBV6-1 with TRBJ1-1; D not resolved. V lost 4 bases and J 2 bases, leaving 11 bases between the germline ends. This CDR3 contains 14 residues. CDR1 is MNHNS, CDR2 SASEGT, per germline. The CDR3 sequence is CASSVANSNTEAFF. The CDR3 coding sequence is TGTGCCAGCAGTGTAGCTAACAGTAACACTGAAGCTTTCTTT.

This chain links TRBV5-1 with TRBJ1-1, with D possibly TRBD1 on 5 matching bases. Germline CDR1 is SGHRS and CDR2 is YFSETQ. This CDR3 has 16 amino acids. V lost 0 bases to trimming and J lost 3 bases, with 15 bases between them. CDR3: CASSLGPARAYTEAFF. CDR3 nucleotides: TGCGCCAGCAGCTTGGGGCCGGCCAGGGCTTACACTGAAGCTTTCTTT.

V usage is TRBV2 and J usage is TRBJ2-2; D is possibly TRBD1 (6 bases). V lost 3 bases and J 4 bases, leaving 6 bases between the germline ends. This CDR3 is built from 13 residues. From germline, CDR1 is SNHLY and CDR2 FYNNEI. CDR3 in amino acids: CASSDRGTGELFF. CDR3 bases: TGTGCCAGCAGTGACAGGGGCACCGGGGAGCTGTTTTTT.

The chain has TRBV11-2 and TRBJ1-1; TRBD1 is a possible D gene (6 bases). V was cut by 4 bases and J by 4 bases, with 16 bases left in between. The CDR3 covers 15 residues. CDR1 is SGHAT and CDR2 is FQNNGV in the germline V gene. Here the CDR3 DNA reads TGTGCCAGCAGCTCGTACAGGGAGGGGGGCACTGAAGCTTTCTTT. This encodes CASSSYREGGTEAFF.

The chain links TRBV9 to TRBJ1-1, with D possibly matching TRBD1 (6 bases). Germline lookup yields CDR1 SGDLS and CDR2 YYNGEE. The V end was cut by 3 bases, the J end by 0 bases, with 12 bases between. CDR3 length: 15 residues. CDR3 DNA: TGTGCCAGCAGCGCCCGACAGGTAATGAACACTGAAGCTTTCTTT. Translating it yields CASSARQVMNTEAFF.

V is TRBV18 and J is TRBJ1-1; 8 bases match TRBD1. Germline-derived CDR1 and CDR2 are KGHSH and LQKENI. This CDR3 spans 13 amino acids. V gave up 3 bases and J gave up 5 bases; unmatched junction bases: 2. The CDR3, as DNA: TGTGCCAGCTCACCCAGGACAGGGACTGAAGCTTTCTTT. Translation: CASSPRTGTEAFF. The complete variable domain, with remaining parts taken from reference TRBV18 and TRBJ1-1, reads NAGVMQNPRHLVRRRGQEARLRCSPMKGHSHVYWYRQLPEEGLKFMVYLQKENIIDESGMPKERFSAEFPKEGPSILRIQQVVRGDSAAYFCASSPRTGTEAFFGQGTRLTVV.

The gene calls are TRBV25-1 and TRBJ2-1; 9 positions match TRBD1. Losses at the gene ends were 1 base for V and 1 base for J; bases not matched to a gene: 8. CDR1 is MGHDK, CDR2 SYGVNS, per germline. The CDR3 has 18 residues. The CDR3 loop is CASSEFFPGQGSYNEQFF. The CDR3 DNA reads as TGTGCCAGCAGTGAATTTTTCCCGGGACAGGGATCCTACAATGAGCAGTTCTTC.

Comment on this clone: Other DNA sequences within the sample encode an identical CDR3. The chain recombines TRBV7-3 with TRBJ2-2, with TRBD2 as a possible D gene (6 bases). This CDR3 has 16 residues. The germline V and J ends were trimmed by 2 bases and 4 bases, with 14 bases remaining between them. In germline, CDR1 is SGHTA, CDR2 FQGTGA. The CDR3 sequence is CASSLRGGGTTGELFF. CDR3 in DNA: TGTGCCAGCAGCTTACGGGGTGGGGGGACCACCGGGGAGCTGTTTTTT. The whole variable domain, filled in from reference TRBV7-3 and TRBJ2-2, reads GAGVSQTPSNKVTEKGKYVELRCDPISGHTALYWYRQSLGQGPEFLIYFQGTGAADDSGLPNDRFFAVRPEGSVSTLKIQRTERGDSAVYLCASSLRGGGTTGELFFGEGSRLTVL.

The V gene is TRBV14, the J gene TRBJ2-2, with D possibly TRBD2 on 5 matching bases. Germline assignment: CDR1 SGHDN and CDR2 FVKESK. The length of the CDR3 is 14 residues. Trimming removed 4 bases from V and 7 bases from J, with 13 bases in between. The CDR3 loop is CASSPNRGIGELFF. As DNA, the CDR3 is TGTGCCAGCAGCCCCAATCGGGGAATCGGGGAGCTGTTTTTT.

The rearrangement joins TRBV7-9 to TRBJ1-6; TRBD1 matches 8 bases. Germline CDR1 SEHNR, CDR2 FQNEAQ (reference sequence). The CDR3 sequence is 16 residues long. V lost 1 base, J lost 10 bases, and 9 bases stayed unmatched. CDR3 nucleotide sequence: TGTGCCAGCAGCTTAGAGGCAGGGGGCTTAGGGTCACCCCTCCACTTT. Its translation is CASSLEAGGLGSPLHF. The complete variable domain, with remaining parts taken from reference TRBV7-9 and TRBJ1-6, reads DTGVSQNPRHKITKRGQNVTFRCDPISEHNRLYWYRQTLGQGPEFLTYFQNEAQLEKSRLLSDRFSAERPKGSFSTLEIQRTEQGDSAMYLCASSLEAGGLGSPLHFGNGTRLTVT.

This chain links TRBV9 with TRBJ1-4, with TRBD1 identical over 7 bases. Germline-derived CDR1 and CDR2 are SGDLS and YYNGEE. The CDR3 extends over 15 amino acids. V trimming: 0 bases; J trimming: 5 bases; junction bases outside the gene matches: 4. CDR3 in DNA: TGTGCCAGCAGCGTAGGCGACAGGGAGAATGAAAAACTGTTTTTT. Translation: CASSVGDRENEKLFF.

The chain is built from TRBV30 and TRBJ2-1; the D gene is possibly TRBD2 (6 bases). This CDR3 has 13 residues. CDR1 and CDR2 from the germline V gene are GTSNPN and SVGIG (reference sequence). The germline V and J ends were trimmed by 2 bases and 6 bases, with 11 bases remaining between them. The CDR3 loop reads CAWSPWGGNEQFF. CDR3 nucleotide sequence: TGTGCCTGGAGTCCCTGGGGAGGCAATGAGCAGTTCTTC.

The J gene is TRBJ2-3, the V gene TRBV2, with no clear D. Germline CDR1 SNHLY, CDR2 FYNNEI. The CDR3 extends over 15 amino acids. Trimming stripped 1 base from V and 2 bases from J, with 10 bases between. CDR3 DNA sequence: TGTGCCAGCAGTGAAGGTGGTAGTCTCACAGATACGCAGTATTTT. Protein sequence: CASSEGGSLTDTQYF. Together with reference TRBV2 and TRBJ2-3, the CDR3 gives the full variable domain: EPEVTQTPSHQVTQMGQEVILRCVPISNHLYFYWYRQILGQKVEFLVSFYNNEISEKSEIFDDQFSVERPDGSNFTLKIRSTKLEDSAMYFCASSEGGSLTDTQYFGPGTRLTVL.

The chain recombines TRBV4-2 with TRBJ2-3; TRBD2 agrees at 7 bases. The V segment lost 1 base and the J segment 1 base; nucleotides outside the gene matches: 8. Germline CDR1 is LGHNA and CDR2 is YNFKEQ. CDR3 length: 17 residues. The CDR3, as DNA: TGTGCCAGCAGCCAAGTTTGGGGGGGGGAAGGCACAGATACGCAGTATTTT. This sequence encodes CASSQVWGGEGTDTQYF.

In its sample, this clone was seen many times. The gene calls are TRBV4-2 and TRBJ1-5; perhaps TRBD1 as D (6 bases). This CDR3 region has 16 residues. The germline CDR1 and CDR2 sequences are LGHNA and YNFKEQ. The V end was cut by 0 bases, the J end by 7 bases, with 16 bases between. For the CDR3, the DNA is TGTGCCAGCAGCCAAGATTACAGGGCGGAGAACCAGCCCCAGCATTTT. Its protein is CASSQDYRAENQPQHF.

About this clone itself: This CDR3 is also generated by other DNA sequences in the sample. This chain connects TRBV12-3 or TRBV12-4 to TRBJ1-1; possibly TRBD1 for D (6 bases). The germline V and J ends were trimmed by 6 bases and 5 bases, with 13 bases remaining between them. The CDR3 contains 13 residues. In DNA form, the CDR3 reads TGTGCCAGCAGCACCCGAGGGGGAACTGAAGCTTTCTTT. This translates into CASSTRGGTEAFF.

V usage is TRBV3-1 (or the pseudogene TRBV3-2) and J usage is TRBJ1-2; weak D call: TRBD1 (6 bases). Germline V CDR1 and CDR2: LGHDT, YNNKEL (reference sequence). The CDR3 extends over 14 amino acids. Trimming removed 4 bases from V and 5 bases from J, with 14 bases in between. The CDR3 sequence: CASSPRGGRYGYTF. CDR3 DNA: TGTGCCAGCAGCCCCCGAGGGGGTAGATATGGCTACACCTTC.

The chain is built from TRBV5-4 and TRBJ1-3, with D unclear. The germline V gene encodes CDR1 SGHNT and CDR2 YYREEE (reference sequence). CDR3 length: 15 residues. V was pared by 0 bases and J by 2 bases, with 9 bases between. DNA of the CDR3: TGTGCCAGCAGCTTGGCCGGGGTTCCTGGAAACACCATATATTTT. Translated: CASSLAGVPGNTIYF.